The 2 T cell receptor beta chains listed next were all sequenced from one sample in a study of graft-versus-host responses after intestinal transplantation. Data came from immunoSEQ multiplex PCR; TCRdb stores just in-frame clones and leaves some out. The sample contains approximately 21,000 clones, 55% to 65% of which appear only once. Source: alloreactive CD4+ T cells from a mixed lymphocyte reaction culture, taken before intestinal transplant. The subset: CFSE-low proliferating T cells sorted from roughly 6-day pre-transplant mixed lymphocyte reaction (GvH or HvG direction). These receptors were collected from a human patient who received an intestinal transplant.

The chain combines TRBV7-7 with TRBJ2-7, with a weak D call TRBD1 (5 bases). CDR1 is SSHAT and CDR2 is FNYEAQ in the germline V gene (reference sequence). Trimming took 5 bases from V and 6 from J, leaving 17 bases between them. The CDR3 extends over 14 amino acids. CDR3 loop: CASSGEGVVGEQYF. In nucleotides, the CDR3 is TGTGCCAGCAGCGGAGAAGGGGTAGTAGGCGAGCAGTACTTC.

The chain couples TRBV15 to TRBJ2-5, with 8 nucleotides matching TRBD1. Unmatched junction bases numbered 6, after V lost 0 bases and J lost 3 bases. Germline CDR1 and CDR2: LNHNV and YYDKDF (reference sequence). CDR3 length: 16 residues. DNA for the CDR3: TGTGCCACCAGCAGAGATAGGGCAGGGGGCAAAGAGACCCAGTACTTC. Its protein is CATSRDRAGGKETQYF. Using reference TRBV15 and TRBJ2-5 for the parts outside the CDR3, the full variable domain is DAMVIQNPRYQVTQFGKPVTLSCSQTLNHNVMYWYQQKSSQAPKLLFHYYDKDFNNEADTPDNFQSRRPNTSFCFLDIRSPGLGDTAMYLCATSRDRAGGKETQYFGPGTRLLVL.